The 11 T cell receptor beta chains below come from one sample, sequenced in a study of neurological immune-mediated disorders. Documented time point: longitudinal time-point 1 (baseline). MiXCR, applied by TCRdb to the 5' RACE reads, yields one record per CDR3 protein. This table has around 49,000 distinct CDR3 sequences, 8% to 10% appearing once. Specimen: PBMCs. The receptor source for this set is a woman aged 40 to 50 in good health.

The sample holds a few counts of this clonotype. The rearrangement uses TRBV15 and TRBJ1-2; 7 bases are a match to TRBD1. The CDR3 runs 12 residues. The germline V gene has CDR1 LNHNV and CDR2 YYDKDF (reference sequence). The J segment lost 4 bases and the V segment lost 8 bases, leaving 4 bases of the junction unmatched. The CDR3 loop reads CATSGGLYGYTF. Here the CDR3 DNA reads TGTGCCACCTCAGGGGGGCTCTATGGCTACACCTTC.

In its sample, this clonotype was seen many times. This chain uses TRBV20-1 with TRBJ2-5, with D possibly being TRBD2 (5 bases). There are 12 residues in the CDR3. V was pared by 4 bases and J by 1 base, with 7 bases between. Germline V gene sequence: CDR1 DFQATT, CDR2 SNEGSKA (reference sequence). CDR3 sequence: CSATGLQETQYF. CDR3 DNA sequence: TGCAGTGCTACTGGACTCCAAGAGACCCAGTACTTC.

This clonotype was detected many times. The chain recombines TRBV10-3 with TRBJ1-5; 10 bases map to TRBD1. The CDR3 has 14 amino acids. From germline, CDR1 is ENHRY and CDR2 SYGVKD. V gave up 6 bases and J gave up 6 bases; unmatched junction bases: 5. For the CDR3, the DNA is TGTGCCATCAGAGGGACAGGGGAAAGTCAGCCCCAGCATTTT. Translating it yields CAIRGTGESQPQHF.

This clonotype has at least ten counts. The J gene is TRBJ1-4, the V gene TRBV5-1; weak D call: TRBD1 (6 bases). Trimming removed 4 bases at V and 7 bases at J, with 17 bases between. This CDR3 region has 15 residues. CDR1 is SGHRS, CDR2 YFSETQ, per germline. The CDR3 loop reads CASSGGQSFGEKLFF. In DNA, the CDR3 is TGCGCCAGCAGCGGCGGACAGTCTTTCGGTGAAAAACTGTTTTTT.

This clonotype occurred many times. The chain has TRBV20-1 and TRBJ1-2; 9 bases are a match to TRBD1. The V and J ends lost 4 bases and 3 bases, in that order; junction bases with no gene match: 9. Germline CDR1 reads DFQATT; CDR2 reads SNEGSKA (reference sequence). The CDR3 has 15 amino acids. For the CDR3, the DNA is TGCAGTGCTACCCCGGGACAGGGTATCGACTATGGCTACACCTTC. Translation gives CSATPGQGIDYGYTF.

This clonotype has a count of ten or more. The chain combines TRBV9 with TRBJ1-4; 8 bases align to TRBD1. The CDR3 sequence is 13 residues long. The V gene's germline CDR1 is SGDLS and CDR2 YYNGEE. J gave up 8 bases and V 4 bases, and 4 bases lay outside the gene matches. CDR3 nucleotides: TGTGCCAGCAGCCCACAGGGGGAAGAAAAACTGTTTTTT. This gives the protein CASSPQGEEKLFF.

This clonotype was seen ten or more times. The CDR3 bases are TGTGCCAGCAGTTACCAAGTTAACTATAATTCACCCCTCCACTTT. This gives the protein CASSYQVNYNSPLHF. V gene TRBV6-5 combines with J gene TRBJ1-6; D ambiguous. This CDR3 has 15 residues. The germline CDR1 and CDR2 sequences are MNHEY and SVGAGI. V shed 2 bases and J shed 3 bases, with 8 bases lying between them.

This clonotype appeared many times. This sequence joins TRBV5-1 and TRBJ1-1; a weak D match, TRBD1 (5 bases). Germline CDR1 reads SGHRS; CDR2 reads YFSETQ. This CDR3 contains 16 residues. V lost 2 bases and J lost 4, with 18 bases in between. CDR3 sequence reads: CASSLSRGELGTEAFF. The CDR3 DNA reads TGCGCCAGCAGCTTATCAAGGGGAGAGCTTGGCACTGAAGCTTTCTTT.

Ten or more counts support this clonotype. This chain connects TRBV5-1 to TRBJ1-2; 9 bases agree with TRBD1. Germline values: CDR1 SGHRS, CDR2 YFSETQ. V lost 1 base, J lost 8 bases, and 9 bases stayed unmatched. The CDR3 totals 15 residues. CDR3 nucleotides: TGCGCCAGCAGCTTGTTGGGACAGGGCAATCTCGGCTACACCTTC. Its protein product is CASSLLGQGNLGYTF. The full variable domain, rest sourced from reference TRBV5-1 and TRBJ1-2, is KAGVTQTPRYLIKTRGQQVTLSCSPISGHRSVSWYQQTPGQGLQFLFEYFSETQRNKGNFPGRFSGRQFSNSRSEMNVSTLELGDSALYLCASSLLGQGNLGYTFGSGTRLTVV.

This clonotype showed up many times. The gene calls are TRBV25-1 and TRBJ1-1; unclear D gene. Germline CDR1 MGHDK, CDR2 SYGVNS. V was pared by 6 bases and J by 1 base, with 9 bases between. The length of the CDR3 is 13 residues. The chain's CDR3 is CASRGSRNTEAFF. The CDR3 region has the DNA TGTGCCAGCAGGGGAAGCAGGAACACTGAAGCTTTCTTT.

On this clonotype itself: A read error is possible here, since a much larger clone lies one base away. V gene TRBV7-2 combines with J gene TRBJ1-2, with 9 bases matching TRBD1. CDR1 is SGHTA, CDR2 FQGNSA, per germline. The CDR3 consists of 14 residues. This CDR3 reads CASRLAGQGEGYTF. The CDR3, as DNA: TGTGCCAGCAGATTAGCGGGACAGGGCGAAGGCTACACCTTC.